This T cell receptor (beta chain) was recovered during a study of vaccination and CD4 T cells after COVID-19. General study findings and limits: Vaccine-specific clones numbering 304 of 307 showed spike mono-reactivity in convalescent patients.

The treatment: approximately nine-day PBMC culture with coronavirus spike peptide pools or control peptides (ViraFEST assay). Per germline, CDR1 SNHLY and CDR2 FYNNEI. V lost 3 bases, J lost 3 bases, and 1 base stayed unmatched. CDR3 size: 14 residues. Of note for this clonotype: What it binds is unknown.

Cultured CD4+ T-cell DNA underwent Oncomine TCR Beta short-read sequencing. In TCRdb, the PCR reads were re-called with MiXCR into one record per CDR3 protein. The data contain roughly 16,000 distinct CDR3 sequences, approximately 52% of them seen just once; the ten biggest clones take up roughly an eighth. The source is a human donor who had recovered from COVID-19. The rearrangement uses TRBV2 and TRBJ1-1; TRBD1 matches 10 bases. The sequenced sample consisted of CD4+ T cells from blood, cultured in vitro. CDR3 protein: CASSEGQGYTEAFF. DNA for the CDR3: TGTGCCAGCAGTGAGGGACAGGGGTACACTGAAGCTTTCTTT.